These 15 T cell receptor beta chains were all obtained from the same sample, sequenced in a study of T cell clusters in autoimmune cytopenias. TRB was amplified from 250 ng of peripheral blood genomic DNA per sample. Multiplex touch-down PCR amplified TRB using TRB-A and TRB-B pools in one tube. TCRdb reanalyzed the multiplex PCR reads, giving one entry per CDR3 protein sequence and no DNA. In all, the sample yields around 6,300 distinct CDR3 sequences. A further study also used this sample, focusing on T cell repertoires in aging, cancer and after chemotherapy.

The sample comprised peripheral blood. The source of these receptors is a human donor in good health.

The CDR3 sequence: CASSRGTGSYEQYF. V usage is TRBV5-4 and J usage is TRBJ2-7; TCRdb indicates TRBD1, and absent DNA this call remains unverified. The CDR3 extends over 14 amino acids. Looked up from germline, CDR1 is SGHNT and CDR2 is YYREEE (reference sequence). Drawing the rest from reference TRBV5-4 and TRBJ2-7, the complete variable domain is ETGVTQSPTHLIKTRGQQVTLRCSSQSGHNTVSWYQQALGQGPQFIFQYYREEENGRGNFPPRFSGLQFPNYSSELNVNALELDDSALYLCASSRGTGSYEQYFGPGTRLTVT.

This clonotype is called medium-sized (0.01 to 0.1%) based on its frequency. The chain has TRBV29-1 and TRBJ1-4; the TCRdb D gene call, TRBD1, has no DNA to confirm it. The germline V gene encodes CDR1 SQVTM and CDR2 ANQGSEA. CDR3 length: 13 residues. The CDR3 loop is CSAGQGGSEKLFF. The complete variable domain, with remaining parts taken from reference TRBV29-1 and TRBJ1-4, reads SAVISQKPSRDICQRGTSLTIQCQVDSQVTMMFWYRQQPGQSLTLIATANQGSEATYESGFVIDKFPISRPNLTFSTLTVSNMSPEDSSIYLCSAGQGGSEKLFFGSGTQLSVL.

This clonotype is labeled medium-sized (0.01 to 0.1%) based on frequency. The rearrangement uses TRBV27 and TRBJ2-7; TCRdb returns TRBD1, unconfirmable since there is no DNA. The CDR3 is 16 residues long. Germline CDR1 MNHEY, CDR2 SMNVEV (reference sequence). The CDR3 sequence is CASSLGRGRYSYEQYF.

This clonotype shows up as medium-sized by frequency. V gene TRBV7-6 combines with J gene TRBJ2-2; with no DNA, the TCRdb D assignment of TRBD1 cannot be verified. The CDR3 spans 15 residues. Germline V gives CDR1 SGHVS, CDR2 FNYEAQ. Here the CDR3 reads CASSRQGANTGELFF.

This chain links TRBV6-1 with TRBJ2-7; TCRdb picks TRBD2, but there is no DNA to check that call. Germline loops: CDR1 MNHNS, CDR2 SASEGT. CDR3 length: 16 amino acids. CDR3 in amino acids: CASSDIAGGGTNEQYF.

The rearrangement uses TRBV29-1 and TRBJ2-3; absent DNA, TCRdb's TRBD2 call cannot be checked. The V gene's germline CDR1 is SQVTM and CDR2 ANQGSEA. CDR3 length equals 13 residues. CDR3 protein: CSIRLAGTDTQYF.

The chain links TRBV6-5 to TRBJ1-6; TCRdb indicates TRBD1, and absent DNA this call remains unverified. The germline gives CDR1 MNHEY, CDR2 SVGAGI. The length of the CDR3 is 15 residues. CDR3 in amino acids: CASSYSTGLGSPLHF.

Judged by frequency, this clonotype is medium-sized. The chain employs TRBV19 and TRBJ2-5; TCRdb designates TRBD2, a call that cannot be tested without DNA. The CDR3 consists of 15 residues. The germline V gene encodes CDR1 LNHDA and CDR2 SQIVND (reference sequence). This chain's CDR3 is CASSRRTSGVETQYF. The full variable domain, in which reference TRBV19 and TRBJ2-5 provide the parts outside the CDR3, is DGGITQSPKYLFRKEGQNVTLSCEQNLNHDAMYWYRQDPGQGLRLIYYSQIVNDFQKGDIAEGYSVSREKKESFPLTVTSAQKNPTAFYLCASSRRTSGVETQYFGPGTRLLVL.

V usage is TRBV20-1 and J usage is TRBJ2-1; TCRdb's D call of TRBD1 is untestable without DNA. Germline CDR1 reads DFQATT; CDR2 reads SNEGSKA (reference sequence). The CDR3 has 18 residues. The CDR3 protein is CSATPVDRGTLWGNEQFF.

This CDR3 is CASSPGEEVEAFF. The chain combines TRBV18 with TRBJ1-1. This CDR3 comprises 13 residues. From germline, CDR1 is KGHSH and CDR2 LQKENI. The full variable domain, in which reference TRBV18 and TRBJ1-1 provide the parts outside the CDR3, is NAGVMQNPRHLVRRRGQEARLRCSPMKGHSHVYWYRQLPEEGLKFMVYLQKENIIDESGMPKERFSAEFPKEGPSILRIQQVVRGDSAAYFCASSPGEEVEAFFGQGTRLTVV.

This sequence joins TRBV10-3 and TRBJ2-7; with no DNA, the TCRdb D assignment of TRBD1 cannot be verified. The CDR3 is 15 amino acids. Per the germline V gene, CDR1 is ENHRY and CDR2 is SYGVKD. The CDR3 reads CAISTDRDDSYEQYF.

This clonotype is called medium-sized based on its frequency. The chain combines TRBV6-2 or TRBV6-3 with TRBJ2-3. Germline assignment: CDR1 MNHEY and CDR2 SVGEGT. The CDR3 spans 15 residues. This CDR3 reads CASSYSSEGADTQYF.

The chain couples TRBV6-5 to TRBJ2-3; TCRdb outputs TRBD2, but without DNA this stays unchecked. The CDR3 spans 15 residues. CDR1 and CDR2 from the germline V gene are MNHEY and SVGAGI. CDR3 protein: CASRPGAGDSEGQYF.

This clonotype is deemed medium-sized by its frequency. CDR3 protein: CASSQGRGFSYEQYF. V gene TRBV6-5 combines with J gene TRBJ2-7; TCRdb names TRBD2, which stays unverified in the absence of DNA. This CDR3 has 15 amino acids. Germline-derived CDR1 and CDR2 are MNHEY and SVGAGI.

The chain is built from TRBV18 and TRBJ2-3; TCRdb indicates TRBD2, and absent DNA this call remains unverified. Germline values: CDR1 KGHSH, CDR2 LQKENI. The CDR3 runs to 16 residues. Here the CDR3 reads CASSTGQRTEKDTQYF.